This T cell receptor beta chain was captured in a study of blood T cell repertoires in COVID-19. As for the study in general: The study drew acute and convalescent COVID-19 samples from the United States, Italy and Spain. Sample material is recorded as cDNA or gDNA derived from T cells, B-cell-depleted T cells, or PBMCs.

The method was immunoSEQ multiplex PCR; TCRdb's version includes in-frame clones alone and lacks a portion of them. The sample includes approximately 330,000 clones, roughly 87% of them seen just once. Seattle-derived patients entered the study during active infection and were followed longitudinally. V dropped 6 bases and J dropped 2 bases, with 10 bases sitting between them. CDR3 length equals 13 residues. V and J are TRBV12-3 or TRBV12-4 and TRBJ1-2; no clear D. The sequenced material came from peripheral blood. The source is a man aged 30 to 45 with COVID-19, enrolled during active disease. For the CDR3, the DNA is TGTGCCAGCAGCCCCGACACAAACTATGGCTACACCTTC. It yields the protein CASSPDTNYGYTF.